The clone carrying this TCR beta chain was found a few times. Its antigen is currently unknown. Each CDR3 protein gets one entry after TCRdb re-called the 5' RACE reads with MiXCR. The data hold 400,000 or so distinct CDR3 sequences, with around 20% observed a single time. The sample is drawn from a study of T-cell memory formation after mild COVID-19. V lost 1 base to trimming and J lost 7 bases, with 5 bases between them. This CDR3 has 11 residues. In germline, CDR1 is DFQATT, CDR2 SNEGSKA (reference sequence). Whole-study findings and limits: Of the contracting clones, CD4+ ones lay mainly in CM and EM, and CD8+ ones in EMRA.

Sequencing used PBMCs or a T cell subset sorted from them (not recorded which). The chain has TRBV20-1 and TRBJ1-5; weak D call: TRBD1 (5 bases). This receptor was taken from an adult woman who had mild COVID-19 (a few samples of this study predate the infection). Cell type and time point are not known. CDR3 in amino acids: CSARGGQPQHF. The CDR3 nucleotides read TGCAGTGCTAGAGGGGGCCAGCCCCAGCATTTT.